The T cell receptor (beta chain) described here comes from a study of blood T cell repertoires in COVID-19. Study at large: Specimens from acute and convalescent COVID-19 originated in the United States, Italy and Spain.

Libraries were prepared by immunoSEQ multiplex PCR; TCRdb keeps only in-frame clonotypes and omits some of them. This repertoire shows 100,000 to 150,000 clones, about 88% found once; its top ten account for about 15%. V trimming: 1 base; J trimming: 1 base; junction bases outside the gene matches: 11. CDR1 is LGHNA, CDR2 YSLEER, per germline. The CDR3 is made up of 18 amino acids. The chain carries TRBV4-3 and TRBJ2-3; 7 bases agree with TRBD2. The sequenced material came from peripheral blood. This clonotype was sampled from a woman of 80 years or more with acute or convalescent COVID-19. In nucleotides, the CDR3 is TGCGCCAGCAGCCAAGCCTTTCCGCGGGGGTGGGGCACAGATACGCAGTATTTT. Protein product: CASSQAFPRGWGTDTQYF.